Listed below are T cell receptor beta chains from one sample, sequenced in a study of cytotoxic CD8 clonotypes in ibrutinib-treated CLL. Profiled with immunoSEQ multiplex PCR; TCRdb holds only in-frame clones, not every one. The sample carries roughly 7,000 clones, around 70% recorded once. The specimen comprised PBMCs, sampled before ibrutinib treatment. These receptor sequences come from a human donor with chronic lymphocytic leukemia. Each CDR3 is given with its conserved first and last residue. D genes are given only for firm matches. Clone size is given for some rows only: seen once, a few or many times, or a class if the clone is expanded.

TRBV4-1	TRBJ1-1	TRBD1	NA	TGCGCCAGCAGCCAAGATCAGGGGGCAGTTGAAGCTTTCTTT	CASSQDQGAVEAFF
TRBV19	TRBJ1-1	NA	NA	TGTGCCAGTAGCCTATTTGGGGGCCCCACTGAAGCTTTCTTT	CASSLFGGPTEAFF
TRBV19	TRBJ1-1	NA	NA	TGTGCCAGTAGTAGAGAGGACGGCCTCATGAACACTGAAGCTTTCTTT	CASSREDGLMNTEAFF
TRBV7-6	TRBJ2-1	TRBD2	NA	TGTGCCAGCAGCGTACTAGCGGGGCCTTACAATGAGCAGTTCTTC	CASSVLAGPYNEQFF
TRBV25-1	TRBJ2-4	NA	NA	TGTGCCAGCACCAAGCGGCGGGACCACCCAAGAGCCAAAAACATTCAGTACTTC	CASTKRRDHPRAKNIQYF
TRBV10-3	TRBJ2-7	NA	NA	TGTGCCATCAGTGAGTCTTGGGTGGGCTACGAGCAGTACTTC	CAISESWVGYEQYF
TRBV19	TRBJ1-4	NA	few	TGTGCCAGTAGTATACGACGTAGGGGGACCACTAATGAAAAACTGTTTTTT	CASSIRRRGTTNEKLFF
TRBV4-1	TRBJ1-1	NA	medium-sized	TGCGCCAGCAGCCAAGACTCCAAGGGCAGCACTGAAGCTTTCTTT	CASSQDSKGSTEAFF
TRBV6-5	TRBJ2-1	NA	NA	TGTGCCAGCAGTTACTCGGGGGGACTCTCCTACAATGAGCAGTTCTTC	CASSYSGGLSYNEQFF
TRBV29-1	TRBJ2-2	NA	NA	TGCAGCGTGAGCGGGAACACCGGGGAGCTGTTTTTT	CSVSGNTGELFF
TRBV11-2	TRBJ2-2	TRBD2	NA	TGTGCCAGCATTAAAGGTGCTAGCGGGCCCCTACGGAATGTCGGGGAGCTGTTTTTT	CASIKGASGPLRNVGELFF
TRBV29-1	TRBJ1-5	NA	few	TGCAGCGTTGAAGTTGCGGGGGGAGGCAATCAGCCCCAGCATTTT	CSVEVAGGGNQPQHF
TRBV4-1	TRBJ1-2	TRBD1	NA	TGCGCCAGCAGCCAAGGGGACAGAACTAACTATGGCTACACCTTC	CASSQGDRTNYGYTF
TRBV4-2	TRBJ2-3	NA	NA	TGTGCCAGCAGCCAAGGGTCCCCAGGGCCCTATCAGTATTTT	CASSQGSPGPYQYF
TRBV19	TRBJ1-5	NA	NA	TGTGCCAGTATCGAGGGGTCGGGCAATCAGCCCCAGCATTTT	CASIEGSGNQPQHF
TRBV11-2	TRBJ2-1	NA	NA	TGTGCCAGCAGCTACTCGGATGAGCAGTTCTTC	CASSYSDEQFF
TRBV27	TRBJ1-1	TRBD1	NA	TGTGCCAGCAGTCCCAGGGACAGACGAAGCACTGAAGCTTTCTTT	CASSPRDRRSTEAFF
TRBV5-1	TRBJ2-3	NA	NA	TGCGCCAGCACCTTAAACCCCCCCACAGATACGCAGTATTTT	CASTLNPPTDTQYF
TRBV10-3	TRBJ2-3	TRBD2	NA	TGTGCCACCGGACTAGCGGCTAGCACAGATACGCAGTATTTT	CATGLAASTDTQYF
TRBV10-3	TRBJ1-2	TRBD1	NA	TGTGCCACCGCCACGGGACAGAACTATGGCTACACCTTC	CATATGQNYGYTF
TRBV6-1	TRBJ2-7	NA	NA	TGTGCCAGCAGTAAAAGACAGAGCTCCTACGAGCAGTACTTC	CASSKRQSSYEQYF
TRBV6-1	TRBJ1-2	NA	NA	TGTGCCAGTTCCTCTTTGTCCCTTCTTAACTATGGCTACACCTTC	CASSSLSLLNYGYTF
TRBV29-1	TRBJ1-2	NA	NA	TGCAGCGTTGAGGTGGTCCGGGCGTTCCGGGGCTACACCTTC	CSVEVVRAFRGYTF
TRBV25-1	TRBJ2-7	TRBD2	NA	TGTGTCAGCAGCGAGAGTGTTTCGGGAGGGCCGATTTACGAGCAGTACTTC	CVSSESVSGGPIYEQYF
TRBV10-3	TRBJ2-3	TRBD1	NA	TGTGCCATCACGACAGGGGAAACAGATACGCAGTATTTT	CAITTGETDTQYF
TRBV28	TRBJ1-1	TRBD1	NA	TGTGCCAGCAGTAGAACAGGGGGCCTGAACACTGAAGCTTTCTTT	CASSRTGGLNTEAFF
TRBV10-1	TRBJ2-7	NA	NA	TGCGCCAGCAGGGCGGGCCCCCTGGGCGAGCAGTACTTC	CASRAGPLGEQYF
TRBV27	TRBJ2-3	TRBD1	NA	TGTGCCAGCAGTACTCAGGTCTTCAGGGGGCAGAAATCAGATACGCAGTATTTT	CASSTQVFRGQKSDTQYF
TRBV6-5	TRBJ1-4	NA	NA	TGTGCCAGCAGTTACTCGAGGAGTGAAAAACTGTTTTTT	CASSYSRSEKLFF
TRBV4-1	TRBJ2-3	TRBD2	NA	TGCGCCAGCAGCCCGACTAGCGGGGTGGTAGATACGCAGTATTTT	CASSPTSGVVDTQYF
TRBV11-2	TRBJ2-7	NA	NA	TGTGCCAGCAGCTTAGGTGGTCTGGCCTACGAGCAGTACTTC	CASSLGGLAYEQYF
TRBV27	TRBJ2-1	NA	NA	TGTGCCAGCAGTTTATCGTGGGGCCCGAGCTCCTACAATGAGCAGTTCTTC	CASSLSWGPSSYNEQFF
TRBV5-4	TRBJ2-5	NA	NA	TGTGCCAGCAGCTTGGACGACCGGCCGCAAGAGACCCAGTACTTC	CASSLDDRPQETQYF
TRBV2	TRBJ1-2	NA	NA	TGTGCCAGCAGTGAAGGGACCGGGGGCTATGGCTACACCTTC	CASSEGTGGYGYTF
TRBV4-1	TRBJ2-7	TRBD1	NA	TGCGCCAGCAGCCAAGCCCCTGGACAGGGAAACTACGAGCAGTACTTC	CASSQAPGQGNYEQYF
TRBV5-1	TRBJ2-3	NA	NA	TGCGCCAGCAGCTTGGGAGAAATCACAGATACGCAGTATTTT	CASSLGEITDTQYF
TRBV29-1	TRBJ1-2	NA	few	TGCAGCGTAATCTCCTGGGAGGGCTATGGCTACACCTTC	CSVISWEGYGYTF
TRBV6-4	TRBJ2-3	TRBD2	NA	TGTGCCAGCTCACCGGGGGGGCCGGGGGCAGATACGCAGTATTTT	CASSPGGPGADTQYF
TRBV27	TRBJ1-1	TRBD1	NA	TGTGCCAGCAGTGCGGACAGGGGGTCCACTGAAGCTTTCTTT	CASSADRGSTEAFF
TRBV10-2	TRBJ2-7	TRBD2	NA	TGCGCCAGCAATCTAAGCGGGGGACGCTCCTACGAGCAGTACTTC	CASNLSGGRSYEQYF
TRBV11-3	TRBJ1-4	NA	NA	TGTGCCAGCAGCTTAAGGAAGAGTCTGTTTTTT	CASSLRKSLFF
TRBV28	TRBJ1-6	TRBD1	few	TGTGCCAGCAGGGGACAGGGGGATTCGCCCCTCCACTTT	CASRGQGDSPLHF
TRBV30	TRBJ1-4	TRBD1	few	TGTGCCTGGAGTGCGGACAGGGGGAATGAAAAACTGTTTTTT	CAWSADRGNEKLFF
TRBV7-6	TRBJ2-6	TRBD1	NA	TGTGCCAGCAGCTTAAGGGGGCAGTATGGGGTCTCTAGGGCCAACGTCCTGACTTTC	CASSLRGQYGVSRANVLTF
TRBV27	TRBJ2-1	TRBD1	NA	TGTGCCAGCAGTTTAGGACAGGGGTCTACCACTGAGCAGTTCTTC	CASSLGQGSTTEQFF
TRBV10-3	TRBJ1-2	NA	NA	TGTGCCATCAGTGAGTCGGCATACAGCGATTCGGGTGGCTACACCTTC	CAISESAYSDSGGYTF
TRBV1	TRBJ1-5	NA	medium-sized	TGCACCAGCAGCCAGAGGGGGGGACAGCCCCAGCATTTT	CTSSQRGGQPQHF
TRBV2	TRBJ1-5	TRBD1	NA	TGTGCCAGCACCGGGACAGGGTATCAGCCCCAGCATTTT	CASTGTGYQPQHF
TRBV4-1	TRBJ2-1	NA	NA	TGCGCCAGCAGCCGGGACCCCTACAATGAGCAGTTCTTC	CASSRDPYNEQFF
TRBV11-2	TRBJ1-4	NA	few	TGTGCCAGCAGCTTAGAGGCGGGGGGGAATGAAAAACTGTTTTTT	CASSLEAGGNEKLFF
TRBV7-7	TRBJ2-5	NA	NA	TGTGCCAGCAGCTCCCGCCTCGGGTCCGGTGAAGAGACCCAGTACTTC	CASSSRLGSGEETQYF
TRBV7-2	TRBJ2-7	NA	NA	TGTGCCAGCAGCAAGGGGCCTTACTACGAGCAGTACTTC	CASSKGPYYEQYF
TRBV21-1	TRBJ2-1	NA	NA	TGTGCCAGCAGCAACGCACCGGGACTAGCGCGGGAGCAGTTCTTC	CASSNAPGLAREQFF
TRBV5-1	TRBJ1-3	NA	few	TGCGCCAGCAGCTTAGGGGCTTACTCTGGAAACACCATATATTTT	CASSLGAYSGNTIYF
TRBV11-3	TRBJ2-1	NA	NA	TGTGCCAGCAGCTTTGCGGGACAGTACAATGAGCAGTTCTTC	CASSFAGQYNEQFF
TRBV10-2	TRBJ1-6	NA	few	TGCGCCAGCAGTGAGTCCCCGGTTAGTTATAATTCACCCCTCCACTTT	CASSESPVSYNSPLHF
TRBV30	TRBJ1-4	TRBD1	NA	TGTGCCTGGAGTCGACTGGGACAGGGTGGAGAAAAACTGTTTTTT	CAWSRLGQGGEKLFF
TRBV25-1	TRBJ1-2	NA	once	TGTGCCAGCAGTGCCAGCGGACAGATCATCTACTATGGCTACACCTTC	CASSASGQIIYYGYTF
TRBV5-1	TRBJ1-2	TRBD1	NA	TGCGCCAGAAGGACAGGGTGGAACTATGGCTACACCTTC	CARRTGWNYGYTF